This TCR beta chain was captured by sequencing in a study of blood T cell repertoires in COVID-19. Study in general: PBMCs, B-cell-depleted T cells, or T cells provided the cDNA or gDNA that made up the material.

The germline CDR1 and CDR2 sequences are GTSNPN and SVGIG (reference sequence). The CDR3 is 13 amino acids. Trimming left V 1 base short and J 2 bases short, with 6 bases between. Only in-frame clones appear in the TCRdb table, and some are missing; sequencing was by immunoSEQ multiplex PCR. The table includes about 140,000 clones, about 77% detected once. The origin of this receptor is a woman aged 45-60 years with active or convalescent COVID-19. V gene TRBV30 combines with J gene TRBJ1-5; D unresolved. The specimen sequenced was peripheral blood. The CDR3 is CAWSAQGNQPQHF. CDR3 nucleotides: TGTGCCTGGAGTGCCCAGGGCAATCAGCCCCAGCATTTT.